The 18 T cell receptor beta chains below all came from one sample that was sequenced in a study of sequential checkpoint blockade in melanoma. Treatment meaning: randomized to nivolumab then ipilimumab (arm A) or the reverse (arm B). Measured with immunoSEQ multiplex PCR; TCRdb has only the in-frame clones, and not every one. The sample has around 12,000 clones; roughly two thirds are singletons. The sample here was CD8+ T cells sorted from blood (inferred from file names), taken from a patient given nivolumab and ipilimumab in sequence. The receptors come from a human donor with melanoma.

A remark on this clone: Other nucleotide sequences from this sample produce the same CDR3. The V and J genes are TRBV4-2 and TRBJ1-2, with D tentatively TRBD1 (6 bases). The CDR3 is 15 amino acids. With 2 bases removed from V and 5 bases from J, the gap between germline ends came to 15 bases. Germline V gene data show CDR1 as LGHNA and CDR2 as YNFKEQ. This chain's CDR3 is CASSQSEQGIYGYTF. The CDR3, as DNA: TGTGCCAGCAGCCAATCAGAACAGGGTATTTATGGCTACACCTTC.

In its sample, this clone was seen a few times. The CDR3, as DNA: TGTGCCAGTGTGGGATGGGACAGTGGACGCAATGAGCAGTTCTTC. Amino acids: CASVGWDSGRNEQFF. This chain links TRBV19 with TRBJ2-1; 7 nucleotides agree with TRBD1. CDR1 and CDR2 (germline): LNHDA, SQIVND (reference sequence). After removal of 8 bases from V and 6 bases from J, the junction contained 13 bases not matched to a gene. The CDR3 totals 15 residues.

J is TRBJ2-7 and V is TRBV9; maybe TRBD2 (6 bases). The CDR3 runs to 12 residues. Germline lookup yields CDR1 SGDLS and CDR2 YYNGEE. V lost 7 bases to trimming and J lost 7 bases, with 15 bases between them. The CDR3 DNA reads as TGTGCCAGCTCAACCATGGGGGGAGAGCAGTACTTC. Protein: CASSTMGGEQYF.

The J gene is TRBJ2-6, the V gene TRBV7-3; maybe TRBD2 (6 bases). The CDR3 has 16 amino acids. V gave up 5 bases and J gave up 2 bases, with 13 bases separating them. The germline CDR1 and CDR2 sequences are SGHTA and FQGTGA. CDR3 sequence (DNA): TGTGCCAGCAGCCCACACGGCGGGACTGGGGCCAACGTCCTGACTTTC. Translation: CASSPHGGTGANVLTF.

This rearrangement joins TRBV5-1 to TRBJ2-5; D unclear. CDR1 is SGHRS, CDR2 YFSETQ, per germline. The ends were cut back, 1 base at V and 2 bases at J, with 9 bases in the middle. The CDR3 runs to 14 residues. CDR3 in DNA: TGCGCCAGCAGCTTGAGAGGCCTTCAAGAGACCCAGTACTTC. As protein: CASSLRGLQETQYF.

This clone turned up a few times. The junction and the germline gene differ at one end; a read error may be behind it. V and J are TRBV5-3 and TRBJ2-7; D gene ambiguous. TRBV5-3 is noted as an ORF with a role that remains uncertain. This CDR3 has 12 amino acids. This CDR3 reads CASSFRPYEQYF. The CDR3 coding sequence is TGTGCCAGCAGCTTCAGGCCCTACGAGCAGTACTTC.

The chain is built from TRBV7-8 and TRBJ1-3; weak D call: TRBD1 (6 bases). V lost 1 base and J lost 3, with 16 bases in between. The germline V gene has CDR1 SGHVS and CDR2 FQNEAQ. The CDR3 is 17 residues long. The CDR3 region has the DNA TGTGCCAGCAGCTTAGAACCAGAACAGGGTTATGGAAACACCATATATTTT. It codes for CASSLEPEQGYGNTIYF.

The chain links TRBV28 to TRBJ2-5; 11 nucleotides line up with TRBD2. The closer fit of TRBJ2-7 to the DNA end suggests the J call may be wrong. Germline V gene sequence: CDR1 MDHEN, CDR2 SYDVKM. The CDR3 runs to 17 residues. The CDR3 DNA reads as TGTGCCAGCAGTAAGGGGGCGGGACTAGCGGCAGGGTACGAGCAGTACTTC. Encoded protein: CASSKGAGLAAGYEQYF.

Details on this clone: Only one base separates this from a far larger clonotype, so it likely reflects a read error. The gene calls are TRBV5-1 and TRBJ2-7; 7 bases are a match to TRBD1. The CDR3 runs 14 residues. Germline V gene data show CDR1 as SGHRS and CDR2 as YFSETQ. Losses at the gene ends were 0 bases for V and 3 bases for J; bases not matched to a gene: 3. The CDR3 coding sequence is TGCGCCAGCAGCTTGGTGACAGGGAACTACGAGCAGTACTTC. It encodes CASSLVTGNYEQYF. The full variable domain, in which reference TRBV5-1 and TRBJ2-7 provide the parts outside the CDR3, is KAGVTQTPRYLIKTRGQQVTLSCSPISGHRSVSWYQQTPGQGLQFLFEYFSETQRNKGNFPGRFSGRQFSNSRSEMNVSTLELGDSALYLCASSLVTGNYEQYFGPGTRLTVT.

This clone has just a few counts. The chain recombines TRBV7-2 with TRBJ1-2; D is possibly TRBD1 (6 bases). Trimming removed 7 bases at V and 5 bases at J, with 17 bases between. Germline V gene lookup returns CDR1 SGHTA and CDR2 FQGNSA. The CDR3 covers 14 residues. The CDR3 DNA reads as TGTGCCAGCACCCCAGGGACACCTACTTATGGCTACACCTTC. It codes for CASTPGTPTYGYTF. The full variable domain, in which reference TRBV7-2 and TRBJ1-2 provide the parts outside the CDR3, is GAGVSQSPSNKVTEKGKDVELRCDPISGHTALYWYRQSLGQGLEFLIYFQGNSAPDKSGLPSDRFSAERTGGSVSTLTIQRTQQEDSAVYLCASTPGTPTYGYTFGSGTRLTVV.

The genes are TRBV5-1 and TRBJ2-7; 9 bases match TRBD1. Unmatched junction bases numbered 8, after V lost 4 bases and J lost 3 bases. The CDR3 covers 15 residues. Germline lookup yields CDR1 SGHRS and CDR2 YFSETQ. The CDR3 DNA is TGCGCCAGCAGCCCATGGGGACAGGGCGACTACGAGCAGTACTTC. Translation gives CASSPWGQGDYEQYF.

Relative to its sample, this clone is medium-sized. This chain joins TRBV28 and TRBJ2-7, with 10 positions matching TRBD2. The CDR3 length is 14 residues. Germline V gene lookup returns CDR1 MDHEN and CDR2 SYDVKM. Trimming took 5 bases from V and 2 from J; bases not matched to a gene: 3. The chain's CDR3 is CASSGLAETYEQYF. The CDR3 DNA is TGTGCCAGCAGTGGACTAGCGGAAACCTACGAGCAGTACTTC.

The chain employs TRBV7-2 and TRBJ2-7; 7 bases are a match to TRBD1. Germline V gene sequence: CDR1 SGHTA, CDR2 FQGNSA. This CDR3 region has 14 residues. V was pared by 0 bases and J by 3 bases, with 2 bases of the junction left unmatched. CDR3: CASSLAGTVYEQYF. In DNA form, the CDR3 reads TGTGCCAGCAGCTTAGCTGGGACAGTCTACGAGCAGTACTTC.

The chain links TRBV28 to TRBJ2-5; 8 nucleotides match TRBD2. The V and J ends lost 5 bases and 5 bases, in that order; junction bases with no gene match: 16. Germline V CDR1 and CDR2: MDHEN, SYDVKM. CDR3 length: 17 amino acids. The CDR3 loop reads CASSPYSPPGLGETQYF. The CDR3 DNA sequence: TGTGCCAGCAGTCCATATAGCCCCCCGGGACTAGGGGAGACCCAGTACTTC.

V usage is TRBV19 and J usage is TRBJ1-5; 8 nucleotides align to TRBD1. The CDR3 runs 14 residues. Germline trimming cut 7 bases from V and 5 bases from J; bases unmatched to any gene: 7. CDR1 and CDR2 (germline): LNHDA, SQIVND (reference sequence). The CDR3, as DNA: TGTGCCAGTACCTCCGGACAGGGCCATCAGCCCCAGCATTTT. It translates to CASTSGQGHQPQHF.

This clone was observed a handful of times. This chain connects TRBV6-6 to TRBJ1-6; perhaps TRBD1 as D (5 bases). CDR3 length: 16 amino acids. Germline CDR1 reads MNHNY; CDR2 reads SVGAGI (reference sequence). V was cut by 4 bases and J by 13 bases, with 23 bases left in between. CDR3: CASSFTGGDLPQPLHF. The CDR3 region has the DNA TGTGCCAGCAGTTTCACTGGGGGGGACCTACCGCAGCCCCTCCACTTT.

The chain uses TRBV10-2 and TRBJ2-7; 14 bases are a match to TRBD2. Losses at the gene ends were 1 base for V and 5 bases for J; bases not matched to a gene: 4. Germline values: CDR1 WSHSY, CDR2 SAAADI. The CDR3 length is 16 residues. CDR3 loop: CASSELGTSGSNEQYF. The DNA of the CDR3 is TGCGCCAGCAGTGAGTTGGGGACTAGCGGGAGTAACGAGCAGTACTTC.

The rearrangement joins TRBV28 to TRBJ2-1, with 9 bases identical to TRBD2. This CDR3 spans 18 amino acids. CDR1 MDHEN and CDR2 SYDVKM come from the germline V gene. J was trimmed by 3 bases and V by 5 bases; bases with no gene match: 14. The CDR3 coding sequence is TGTGCCAGCAGTACTCAATTCCGCGGGGGGGGTATCTACAATGAGCAGTTCTTC. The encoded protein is CASSTQFRGGGIYNEQFF.